The 18 T cell receptor beta chains below all came from one sample that was sequenced in a study of cytomegalovirus exposure and HLA in healthy donors. The study ran its PCR with 60 Vbeta and 13 Jbeta primers. Only in-frame clones appear in the TCRdb table, and some are missing; sequencing was by immunoSEQ multiplex PCR. The repertoire holds 120,000 or so clones, with roughly 75% as singletons. The sample was PBMCs. The source is a man aged 25-45 years in good health and CMV-seropositive.

V gene TRBV29-1 combines with J gene TRBJ2-5, with 7 positions matching TRBD1. V trimming: 5 bases; J trimming: 1 base; junction bases outside the gene matches: 4. This CDR3 comprises 13 residues. CDR1 and CDR2 from the germline V gene are SQVTM and ANQGSEA. The CDR3, as DNA: TGCAGCGTTTACGGACAGGTCCAAGAGACCCAGTACTTC. Translation gives CSVYGQVQETQYF.

This clone has more than one count but fewer than ten. V gene TRBV7-2 combines with J gene TRBJ2-7; 13 nucleotides match TRBD2. The CDR3 length is 15 residues. Looked up from germline, CDR1 is SGHTA and CDR2 is FQGNSA. With 2 bases clipped from V and 6 bases from J, the junction kept 4 bases outside the gene matches. This chain's CDR3 is CASSLTSGRGVEQYF. The CDR3 region has the DNA TGTGCCAGCAGCTTAACTAGCGGGAGGGGGGTCGAGCAGTACTTC.

This clone came up once. Other DNA sequences in this specimen translate into the identical CDR3. The genes are TRBV5-4 and TRBJ2-1; weak D call: TRBD1 (6 bases). Germline V lookup: CDR1 SGHNT, CDR2 YYREEE (reference sequence). The CDR3 is 13 residues long. Between the trimmed V and J ends, which lost 4 bases and 7 bases, there was a span of 12 bases. For the CDR3, the DNA is TGTGCCAGCAGCCTGGACAGCTATAATGAGCAGTTCTTC. Its protein product is CASSLDSYNEQFF.

The rearrangement uses TRBV7-2 and TRBJ2-2; the D is unclear. Germline V CDR1 and CDR2: SGHTA, FQGNSA. The CDR3 is 12 amino acids. Trimming shortened V by 5 bases and J by 5 bases, and 6 bases separated the two germline ends. CDR3 protein: CASSRRTGELFF. CDR3 bases: TGTGCCAGCAGCAGGAGAACCGGGGAGCTGTTTTTT.

The chain combines TRBV29-1 with TRBJ2-2; maybe TRBD2 (5 bases). The V end lost 4 bases, the J end lost 7 bases, and 13 bases lay between the germline ends. Germline V gives CDR1 SQVTM, CDR2 ANQGSEA. The CDR3 is 13 amino acids. In DNA form, the CDR3 reads TGCAGCGTTGGAGGGAGCCATGGCGGGGAGCTGTTTTTT. Encoded protein: CSVGGSHGGELFF.

This clone has only one observation. CDR3 in amino acids: CASSNPGNTSDTQYF. Written as DNA, the CDR3 is TGTGCCAGCAGCAACCCGGGGAATACATCAGATACGCAGTATTTT. The chain uses TRBV7-3 and TRBJ2-3; D might be TRBD2 (5 bases). Germline CDR1 is SGHTA and CDR2 is FQGTGA. This CDR3 has 15 amino acids. The V and J ends lost 5 bases and 4 bases respectively, with 16 bases between them.

This clone was seen only once. The chain recombines TRBV5-4 with TRBJ2-3, with D perhaps matching TRBD1 (6 bases). V lost 4 bases and J lost 1, with 13 bases in between. The CDR3 extends over 15 amino acids. Germline V gives CDR1 SGHNT, CDR2 YYREEE (reference sequence). CDR3 bases: TGTGCCAGCAGCCTAGGACAGACCCGCACAGATACGCAGTATTTT. This sequence encodes CASSLGQTRTDTQYF. The full variable domain, its missing parts supplied by reference TRBV5-4 and TRBJ2-3, is ETGVTQSPTHLIKTRGQQVTLRCSSQSGHNTVSWYQQALGQGPQFIFQYYREEENGRGNFPPRFSGLQFPNYSSELNVNALELDDSALYLCASSLGQTRTDTQYFGPGTRLTVL.

This clone was seen only a few times. The J gene is TRBJ1-1, the V gene TRBV5-4, with D possibly matching TRBD1 (6 bases). The CDR3 covers 11 residues. The V gene lost 5 bases and the J gene lost 9 bases, with 11 bases spanning the gap. CDR1 is SGHNT and CDR2 is YYREEE in the germline V gene (reference sequence). The CDR3 region is CASRTGTKAFF. CDR3 nucleotide sequence: TGTGCCAGCAGGACAGGAACTAAAGCTTTCTTT.

The chain recombines TRBV18 with TRBJ2-5; a weak D match, TRBD1 (5 bases). Germline CDR1 and CDR2: KGHSH and LQKENI. V was trimmed by 1 base and J by 4 bases, leaving 13 bases between them. This CDR3 region has 15 residues. The CDR3 here is CASSPLIDRRETQYF. DNA of the CDR3: TGTGCCAGCTCACCACTTATCGACAGAAGAGAGACCCAGTACTTC.

This clone was found once. The chain carries TRBV4-3 and TRBJ2-6; TRBD2 agrees at 7 bases. The germline CDR1 and CDR2 sequences are LGHNA and YSLEER. CDR3 length equals 17 residues. After removal of 0 bases from V and 0 bases from J, the junction contained 2 bases not matched to a gene. The CDR3 coding sequence is TGCGCCAGCAGCCAAGATCGGGAGGCCTCTGGGGCCAACGTCCTGACTTTC. This sequence encodes CASSQDREASGANVLTF.

J is TRBJ2-2 and V is TRBV7-6, with 10 bases identical to TRBD1. The J segment lost 4 bases and the V segment lost 5 bases, leaving 7 bases of the junction unmatched. Per germline, CDR1 SGHVS and CDR2 FNYEAQ. This CDR3 is 16 amino acids long. The CDR3 bases are TGTGCCAGCAGCACTGACGGACAGGGGGGCACCGGGGAGCTGTTTTTT. Translating it yields CASSTDGQGGTGELFF.

The genes are TRBV2 and TRBJ2-3; maybe TRBD1 (6 bases). The CDR3 is 12 amino acids. The germline V gene has CDR1 SNHLY and CDR2 FYNNEI. Deletions cut 6 bases from V and 6 bases from J, with 10 bases between. DNA of the CDR3: TGTGCCAGCAGGGAGAGGGGGGATACGCAGTATTTT. Amino acid sequence: CASRERGDTQYF.

The rearrangement joins TRBV29-1 to TRBJ2-7; 8 bases line up with TRBD1. V gave up 4 bases and J gave up 2 bases; unmatched junction bases: 4. This CDR3 comprises 13 residues. Germline V gene sequence: CDR1 SQVTM, CDR2 ANQGSEA. The CDR3 loop is CSVAQGAAYEQYF. CDR3 nucleotide sequence: TGCAGCGTTGCCCAGGGGGCGGCCTACGAGCAGTACTTC.

The CDR3 nucleotides read TGCGCCAGCAATCGAGTAGCGGGAGATACCGGGGAGCTGTTTTTT. Its protein is CASNRVAGDTGELFF. The gene calls are TRBV5-1 and TRBJ2-2, with TRBD2 matching over 9 bases. Unmatched junction bases numbered 8, after V lost 6 bases and J lost 5 bases. There are 15 residues in the CDR3. In germline, CDR1 is SGHRS, CDR2 YFSETQ.

This chain uses TRBV19 with TRBJ2-7; D perhaps matches TRBD1 (6 bases). Germline V gene sequence: CDR1 LNHDA, CDR2 SQIVND (reference sequence). Trimming stripped 6 bases from V and 6 bases from J, with 9 bases between. There are 11 residues in the CDR3. The CDR3 here is CASRQGIEQYF. CDR3 nucleotide sequence: TGTGCCAGTAGGCAGGGGATCGAGCAGTACTTC.

This sequence joins TRBV9 and TRBJ1-3; unclear D gene. This CDR3 is built from 17 residues. Germline V gene data show CDR1 as SGDLS and CDR2 as YYNGEE. V was trimmed by 3 bases and J by 0 bases, leaving 16 bases between them. The CDR3 loop reads CASSEYAGGDSGNTIYF. Written as DNA, the CDR3 is TGTGCCAGCAGCGAGTACGCAGGTGGTGACTCTGGAAACACCATATATTTT.

In DNA form, the CDR3 reads TGTGCCAGCAGCTCGCGGGAGCTAGCTACAGATACGCAGTATTTT. This translates into CASSSRELATDTQYF. The chain carries TRBV11-3 and TRBJ2-3; 7 bases are shared with TRBD2. From germline, CDR1 is SGHNT and CDR2 YENEEA. Trimming cost V 4 bases and J 3 bases; bases outside gene matches: 7. This CDR3 is built from 15 residues.

V and J are TRBV5-4 and TRBJ2-1, with 9 bases fitting TRBD1. This CDR3 comprises 15 residues. The V segment lost 4 bases and the J segment 4 bases; nucleotides outside the gene matches: 6. Per the germline V gene, CDR1 is SGHNT and CDR2 is YYREEE (reference sequence). The CDR3 protein is CASSQAGTGYNEQFF. CDR3 in DNA: TGTGCCAGCAGCCAGGCCGGGACAGGGTACAATGAGCAGTTCTTC.